This record looks at one T cell receptor (beta chain) sequence and its context. Its antigen is still unknown. Nothing much larger sits one base from this clone, and base qualities are not available. Genomic DNA was isolated using the Qiagen DNeasy kit from unsorted PBMCs as well as from negatively selected CD4+ and CD8+ fractions. TCR beta CDR3 regions were amplified by immunoSEQ multiplex PCR using primers annealing to V and J segments. Amplification bias was minimized using a synthetic immune receptor repertoire, and residual bias was removed computationally after sequencing. The authors' analysis ran thus. Custom Python scripts were used to quantify repertoire diversity as the Shannon entropy index. Unsorted, CD4+ and CD8+ repertoires were analyzed separately, except for combined analyses in which CD4+ and CD8+ sequences were merged in silico. TCRdb mirrors the immuneACCESS table, restricted to in-frame sequences. Some clones are absent from its copies; in checked studies, under half trace to an unresolved V gene, and the reason for the others is unknown. V and J calls and clone size are copied from that table; D and trimming were computed from the DNA. Counted in this sample were approximately 70,000 clones; 85% to 95% of them appeared once. The leading ten clones occupy about 2.8% of the sample.

The sample is drawn from a study of PD-1 blockade in classical Hodgkin lymphoma (dated by TCRdb to 2020 to 2021). A note on the overall study: The study used TCR beta sequencing and CyTOF to define a peripheral blood immune signature of response to PD-1 blockade in classical Hodgkin lymphoma. What the study reported, not specific to this receptor: Newly diagnosed patients were reported to have lower baseline TCR diversity than healthy donors, and relapsed/refractory patients were reported to have lower baseline TCR diversity still. The study was restricted to a single clinical trial cohort, and the causes of repertoire differences, possibly disease activity or prior therapy, were left undefined.

The time point label for this specimen denotes: newly diagnosed, previously untreated cHL patient sample. To serve as a comparison group for the relapsed/refractory trial patients, PBMCs were sequenced from patients with newly diagnosed, previously untreated classical Hodgkin lymphoma. Peripheral blood was collected in 8 mL Vacutainer Cell Preparation Tubes, from which PBMCs were isolated by centrifugation and then cryopreserved. Deletion took 1 base off V and 6 bases off J, with a span of 10 bases between the germline ends. The CDR3 starts with the cysteine, ends with the phenylalanine, and has 14 residues. The sequence is cut down to CDR3 DNA, 42 bases in frame from base 1. From a lookup of the germline V gene, CDR1 and CDR2 are SGHNT and YENEEA.

The receptor comes from a human donor with classical Hodgkin lymphoma. Recombination linked TRBV11-3 to TRBJ2-1; no D segment can be confidently identified. Sequencing used peripheral blood mononuclear cells (PBMCs). In nucleotide form, the sequence is TGTGCCAGCAGCTTAGGGTGGGCCGGCAATGAGCAGTTCTTC. The translation is CASSLGWAGNEQFF. Here the CDR3 is joined to the reference TRBV11-3 and TRBJ2-1 genes, and the full variable domain is: EAGVVQSPRYKIIEKKQPVAFWCNPISGHNTLYWYLQNLGQGPELLIRYENEEAVDDSQLPKDRFSAERLKGVDSTLKIQPAELGDSAVYLCASSLGWAGNEQFFGPGTRLTVL.